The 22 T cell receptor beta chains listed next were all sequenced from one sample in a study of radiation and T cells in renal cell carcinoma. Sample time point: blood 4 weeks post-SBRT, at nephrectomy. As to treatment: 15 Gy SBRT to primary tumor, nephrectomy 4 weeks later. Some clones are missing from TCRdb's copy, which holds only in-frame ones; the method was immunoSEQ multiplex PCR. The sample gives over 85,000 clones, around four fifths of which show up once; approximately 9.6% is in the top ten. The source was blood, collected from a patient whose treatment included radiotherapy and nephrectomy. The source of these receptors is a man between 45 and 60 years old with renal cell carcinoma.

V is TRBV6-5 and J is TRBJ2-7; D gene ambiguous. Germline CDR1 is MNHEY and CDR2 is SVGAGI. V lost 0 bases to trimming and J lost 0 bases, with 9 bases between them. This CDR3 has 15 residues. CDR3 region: CASSYSSAFSYEQYF. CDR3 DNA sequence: TGTGCCAGCAGTTACTCTTCAGCCTTCTCCTACGAGCAGTACTTC.

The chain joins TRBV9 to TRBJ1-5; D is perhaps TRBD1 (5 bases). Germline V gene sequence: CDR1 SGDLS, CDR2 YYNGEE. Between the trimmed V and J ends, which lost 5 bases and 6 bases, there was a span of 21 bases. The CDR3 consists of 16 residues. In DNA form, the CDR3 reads TGTGCCAGCAGGAAGGGTAGCCCTGGTGGGGGTCAGCCCCAGCATTTT. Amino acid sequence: CASRKGSPGGGQPQHF.

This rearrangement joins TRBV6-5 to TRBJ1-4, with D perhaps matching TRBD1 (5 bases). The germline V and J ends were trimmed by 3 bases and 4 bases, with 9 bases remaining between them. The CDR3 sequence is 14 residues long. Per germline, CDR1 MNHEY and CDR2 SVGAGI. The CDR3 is CASSYGGLNEKLFF. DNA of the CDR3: TGTGCCAGCAGTTATGGGGGACTTAATGAAAAACTGTTTTTT.

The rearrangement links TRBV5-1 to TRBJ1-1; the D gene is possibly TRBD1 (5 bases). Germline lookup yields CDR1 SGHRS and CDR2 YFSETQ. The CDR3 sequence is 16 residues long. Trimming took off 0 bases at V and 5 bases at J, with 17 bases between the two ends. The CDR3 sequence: CASSLGTVGWGTEAFF. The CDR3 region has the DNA TGCGCCAGCAGCTTGGGTACCGTTGGGTGGGGGACTGAAGCTTTCTTT.

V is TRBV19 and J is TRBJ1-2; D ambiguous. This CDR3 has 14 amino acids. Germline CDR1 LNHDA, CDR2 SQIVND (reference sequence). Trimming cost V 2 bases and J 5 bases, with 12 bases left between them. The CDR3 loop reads CASSISSGDYGYTF. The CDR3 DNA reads TGTGCCAGTAGTATATCGTCTGGGGATTATGGCTACACCTTC.

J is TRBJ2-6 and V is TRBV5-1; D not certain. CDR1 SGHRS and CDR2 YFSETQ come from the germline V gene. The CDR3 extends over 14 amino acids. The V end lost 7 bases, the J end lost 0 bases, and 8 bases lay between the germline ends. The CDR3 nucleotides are TGCGCCAGCTCGCGCTCCTCTGGGGCCAACGTCCTGACTTTC. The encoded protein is CASSRSSGANVLTF. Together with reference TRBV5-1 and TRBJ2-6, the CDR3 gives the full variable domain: KAGVTQTPRYLIKTRGQQVTLSCSPISGHRSVSWYQQTPGQGLQFLFEYFSETQRNKGNFPGRFSGRQFSNSRSEMNVSTLELGDSALYLCASSRSSGANVLTFGAGSRLTVL.

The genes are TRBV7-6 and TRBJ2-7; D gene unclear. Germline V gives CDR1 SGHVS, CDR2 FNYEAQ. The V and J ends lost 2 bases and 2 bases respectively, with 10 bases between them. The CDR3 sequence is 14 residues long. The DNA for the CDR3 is TGTGCCAGCAGCTTATCGCCGGAAACCTACGAGCAGTACTTC. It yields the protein CASSLSPETYEQYF.

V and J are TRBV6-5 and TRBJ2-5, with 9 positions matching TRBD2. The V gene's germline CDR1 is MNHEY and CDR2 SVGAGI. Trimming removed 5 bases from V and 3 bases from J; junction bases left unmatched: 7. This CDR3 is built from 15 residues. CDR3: CASSKREAREETQYF. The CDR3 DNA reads TGTGCCAGCAGTAAGCGGGAGGCCCGTGAAGAGACCCAGTACTTC.

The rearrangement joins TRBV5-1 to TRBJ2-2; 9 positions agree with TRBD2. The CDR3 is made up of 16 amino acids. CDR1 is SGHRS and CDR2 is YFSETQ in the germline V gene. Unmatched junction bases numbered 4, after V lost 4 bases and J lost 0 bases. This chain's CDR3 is CASSPASGANTGELFF. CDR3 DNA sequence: TGCGCCAGCAGCCCTGCTAGCGGGGCGAACACCGGGGAGCTGTTTTTT.

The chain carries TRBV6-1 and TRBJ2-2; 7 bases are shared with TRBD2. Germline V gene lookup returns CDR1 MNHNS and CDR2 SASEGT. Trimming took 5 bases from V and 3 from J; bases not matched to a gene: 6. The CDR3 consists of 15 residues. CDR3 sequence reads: CASSPFGGDTGELFF. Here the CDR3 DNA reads TGTGCCAGCAGTCCCTTTGGGGGGGACACCGGGGAGCTGTTTTTT.

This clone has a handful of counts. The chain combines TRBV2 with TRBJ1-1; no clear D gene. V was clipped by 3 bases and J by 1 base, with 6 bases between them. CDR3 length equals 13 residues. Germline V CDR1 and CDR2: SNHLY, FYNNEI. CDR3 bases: TGTGCCAGCAGTGACTATAGGAACACTGAAGCTTTCTTT. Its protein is CASSDYRNTEAFF.

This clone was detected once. DNA of the CDR3: TGTGCCAGCAGCCAATGGAGGGGCTCCTCAGATACGCAGTATTTT. This sequence encodes CASSQWRGSSDTQYF. The chain combines TRBV14 with TRBJ2-3; D perhaps matches TRBD2 (6 bases). The V gene's germline CDR1 is SGHDN and CDR2 FVKESK. The ends were cut back, 2 bases at V and 4 bases at J, with 13 bases in the middle. The CDR3 length is 15 residues.

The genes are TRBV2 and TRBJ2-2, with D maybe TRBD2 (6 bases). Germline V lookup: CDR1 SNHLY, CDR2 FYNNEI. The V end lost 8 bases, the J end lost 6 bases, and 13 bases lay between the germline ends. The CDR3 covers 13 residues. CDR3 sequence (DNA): TGTGCCAGCCGGGACTGGTGGTCCGGGGAGCTGTTTTTT. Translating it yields CASRDWWSGELFF.

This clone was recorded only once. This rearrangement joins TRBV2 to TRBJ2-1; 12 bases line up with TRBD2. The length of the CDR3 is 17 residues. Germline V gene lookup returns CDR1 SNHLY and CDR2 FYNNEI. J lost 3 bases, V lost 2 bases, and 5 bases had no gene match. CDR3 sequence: CASSESLTSGGYNEQFF. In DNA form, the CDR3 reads TGTGCCAGCAGTGAATCCCTGACTAGCGGGGGCTACAATGAGCAGTTCTTC.

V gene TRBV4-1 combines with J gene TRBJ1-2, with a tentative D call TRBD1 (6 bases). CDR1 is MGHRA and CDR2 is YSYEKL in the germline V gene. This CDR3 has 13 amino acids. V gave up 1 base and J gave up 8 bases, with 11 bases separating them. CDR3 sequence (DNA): TGCGCCAGCAGCCAAGGATCCCAGGGGGGCTACACCTTC. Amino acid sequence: CASSQGSQGGYTF.

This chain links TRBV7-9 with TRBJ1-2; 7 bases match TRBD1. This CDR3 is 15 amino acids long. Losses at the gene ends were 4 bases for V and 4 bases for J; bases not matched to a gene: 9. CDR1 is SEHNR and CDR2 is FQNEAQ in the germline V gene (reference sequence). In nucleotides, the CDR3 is TGTGCCAGCAGCTCCAACCGGGACAGTACCTATGGCTACACCTTC. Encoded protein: CASSSNRDSTYGYTF.

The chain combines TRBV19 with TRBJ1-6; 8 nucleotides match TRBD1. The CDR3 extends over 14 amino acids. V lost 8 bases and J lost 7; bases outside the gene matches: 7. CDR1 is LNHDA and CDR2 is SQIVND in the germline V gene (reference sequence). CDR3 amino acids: CASRPDRENSPLHF. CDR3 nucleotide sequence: TGTGCCAGTCGCCCGGACAGGGAAAATTCACCCCTCCACTTT.

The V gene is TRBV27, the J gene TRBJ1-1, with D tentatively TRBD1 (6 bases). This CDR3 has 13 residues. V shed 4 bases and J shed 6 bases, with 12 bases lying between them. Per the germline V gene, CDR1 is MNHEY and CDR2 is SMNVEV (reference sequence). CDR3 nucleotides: TGTGCCAGCAGTTACCGACAGGAAGCTGAAGCTTTCTTT. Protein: CASSYRQEAEAFF.

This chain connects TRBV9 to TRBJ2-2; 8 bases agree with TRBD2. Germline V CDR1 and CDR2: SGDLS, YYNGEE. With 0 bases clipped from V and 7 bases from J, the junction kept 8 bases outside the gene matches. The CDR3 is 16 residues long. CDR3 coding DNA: TGTGCCAGCAGCGTAGGGTTAGCGGGGTACGGCGGGGAGCTGTTTTTT. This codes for CASSVGLAGYGGELFF.

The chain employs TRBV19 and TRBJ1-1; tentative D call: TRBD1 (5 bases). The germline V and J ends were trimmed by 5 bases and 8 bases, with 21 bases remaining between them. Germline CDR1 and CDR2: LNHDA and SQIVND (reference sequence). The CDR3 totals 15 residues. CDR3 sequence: CASSDYRDGSPEAFF. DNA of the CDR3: TGTGCCAGTAGTGACTACCGGGACGGGTCTCCAGAAGCTTTCTTT.

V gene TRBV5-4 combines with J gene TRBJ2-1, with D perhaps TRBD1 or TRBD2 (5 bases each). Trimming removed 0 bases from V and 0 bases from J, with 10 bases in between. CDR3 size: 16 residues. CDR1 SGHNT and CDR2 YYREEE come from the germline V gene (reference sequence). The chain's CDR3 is CASSLAGRSSYNEQFF. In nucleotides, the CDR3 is TGTGCCAGCAGCTTGGCAGGGAGAAGCTCCTACAATGAGCAGTTCTTC.

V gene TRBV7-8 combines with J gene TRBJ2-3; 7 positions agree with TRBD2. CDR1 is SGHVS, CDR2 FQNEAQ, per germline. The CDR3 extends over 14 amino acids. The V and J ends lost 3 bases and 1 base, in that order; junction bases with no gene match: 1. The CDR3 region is CASSFRGGTDTQYF. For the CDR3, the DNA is TGTGCCAGCAGCTTCCGGGGGGGCACAGATACGCAGTATTTT.